A selection of T cell receptor beta chains follows, all from one sample in a study of shared clonotypes between healthy human individuals. Sequencing was performed with immunoSEQ multiplex PCR; in TCRdb, only in-frame clones are kept and a portion is missing. The sample shows hundreds of thousands of clones, approximately 79% of them seen only once. Specimen: memory CD4+ T cells sorted from blood. The receptor set was obtained from a woman aged 25 to 45 in good health. Both conserved end residues are part of each CDR3. Fields, in order: D gene, V gene, clone size, J gene, CDR3 DNA, CDR3 protein. D genes are given only for firm matches. Only part of the rows carry a size: once, few, many, or a class if the clone is expanded.

d_gene: .; v_gene: TRBV6-5; abundance: few; j_gene: TRBJ2-7; CDR3nt: TGTGCCAGCAGGGCCTCGTTGGACAGAGAGTACTTC; CDR3aa: CASRASLDREYF
d_gene: TRBD1; v_gene: TRBV5-4; abundance: .; j_gene: TRBJ1-1; CDR3nt: TGTGCCAGCACCCTCGACAGGGCTAATGAAGCTTTCTTT; CDR3aa: CASTLDRANEAFF
d_gene: .; v_gene: TRBV7-3; abundance: .; j_gene: TRBJ2-7; CDR3nt: TGTGCCAGCAGCCCGGACGGGAGCTCCTACGAGCAGTACTTC; CDR3aa: CASSPDGSSYEQYF
d_gene: TRBD2; v_gene: TRBV18; abundance: once; j_gene: TRBJ2-7; CDR3nt: TGTGCCAGCTGGGGGGGTGGCTCCTACGAGCAGTACTTC; CDR3aa: CASWGGGSYEQYF
d_gene: .; v_gene: TRBV6-4; abundance: .; j_gene: TRBJ2-3; CDR3nt: TGTGCCAGCAGTAGGGACCTAGCTGATACGCAGTATTTT; CDR3aa: CASSRDLADTQYF
d_gene: .; v_gene: TRBV19; abundance: few; j_gene: TRBJ2-3; CDR3nt: TGTGCCAGTAGTATCGCCAGGGCGAAAACAGATACGCAGTATTTT; CDR3aa: CASSIARAKTDTQYF
d_gene: .; v_gene: TRBV30; abundance: .; j_gene: TRBJ2-4; CDR3nt: TGTGCCTGGAGTACTACGTCGATAAACATTCAGTACTTC; CDR3aa: CAWSTTSINIQYF
d_gene: .; v_gene: TRBV14; abundance: .; j_gene: TRBJ2-5; CDR3nt: TGTGCCAGCAGCCACCCCCCCGGCCAAGAGACCCAGTACTTC; CDR3aa: CASSHPPGQETQYF
d_gene: TRBD1; v_gene: TRBV19; abundance: few; j_gene: TRBJ1-5; CDR3nt: TGTGCCAGTAGTGTACCACTCGGGACAGGATCAAATCAGCCCCAGCATTTT; CDR3aa: CASSVPLGTGSNQPQHF
d_gene: .; v_gene: TRBV14; abundance: .; j_gene: TRBJ2-7; CDR3nt: TGTGCCAGCAGCACCCTCTCGTGGAACGAGCAGTACTTC; CDR3aa: CASSTLSWNEQYF
d_gene: .; v_gene: TRBV7-8; abundance: few; j_gene: TRBJ1-1; CDR3nt: TGTGCCAGCAGCTCAACGCAGGGGTTCGAAGCTTTCTTT; CDR3aa: CASSSTQGFEAFF
d_gene: .; v_gene: TRBV7-9; abundance: .; j_gene: TRBJ1-2; CDR3nt: TGTGCCAGCAGCTTATGGACAGACGCTAACTATGGCTACACCTTC; CDR3aa: CASSLWTDANYGYTF
d_gene: TRBD1; v_gene: TRBV5-1; abundance: once; j_gene: TRBJ2-2; CDR3nt: TGCGCCAGCAGCCAGGACAGGGTCAACACCGGGGAGCTGTTTTTT; CDR3aa: CASSQDRVNTGELFF
d_gene: .; v_gene: TRBV6-1; abundance: .; j_gene: TRBJ1-5; CDR3nt: TGTGCCAGCAGTCCCCCGACAGATAGCAATCAGCCCCAGCATTTT; CDR3aa: CASSPPTDSNQPQHF
d_gene: TRBD2; v_gene: TRBV19; abundance: .; j_gene: TRBJ2-7; CDR3nt: TGTGCCAGTACGGCTAAGCGGGACTCCTACGAGCAGTACTTC; CDR3aa: CASTAKRDSYEQYF
d_gene: .; v_gene: TRBV6-1; abundance: .; j_gene: TRBJ1-1; CDR3nt: TGTGCCAGCAGGGGATGGGGGGGGGCTGCCACTGAAGCTTTCTTT; CDR3aa: CASRGWGGAATEAFF
d_gene: TRBD1; v_gene: TRBV27; abundance: .; j_gene: TRBJ2-5; CDR3nt: TGTGCCAGCAGTAGAGGGACAGGGGGCGCGTTTCAAGAGACCCAGTACTTC; CDR3aa: CASSRGTGGAFQETQYF
d_gene: TRBD1; v_gene: TRBV7-8; abundance: .; j_gene: TRBJ2-3; CDR3nt: TGTGCCAGCAGCTTAGTTCCACGCCTAACAGGGGGCGGAGATACGCAGTATTTT; CDR3aa: CASSLVPRLTGGGDTQYF
d_gene: .; v_gene: TRBV4-2; abundance: .; j_gene: TRBJ2-3; CDR3nt: TGTGCCAGCAGCCCGCCCGGACAGTTGGGTACAGATACGCAGTATTTT; CDR3aa: CASSPPGQLGTDTQYF
d_gene: TRBD1; v_gene: TRBV29-1; abundance: .; j_gene: TRBJ1-1; CDR3nt: TGCAGCGGACAGGGAAGTGGAACTGAAGCTTTCTTT; CDR3aa: CSGQGSGTEAFF
d_gene: .; v_gene: TRBV5-8; abundance: .; j_gene: TRBJ1-1; CDR3nt: TGTGCCAGCAGCCAAGATGGTCCCATAAGATCCGAAGCTTTCTTT; CDR3aa: CASSQDGPIRSEAFF
d_gene: TRBD1; v_gene: TRBV5-4; abundance: .; j_gene: TRBJ1-2; CDR3nt: TGTGCCAGCAGCTTGGGCGGGACAGACAACTATGGCTACACCTTC; CDR3aa: CASSLGGTDNYGYTF
d_gene: .; v_gene: TRBV19; abundance: .; j_gene: TRBJ1-1; CDR3nt: TGTGCCAGTAGTATGGGCGTCAATGTGGGTGAAGCTTTCTTT; CDR3aa: CASSMGVNVGEAFF
d_gene: .; v_gene: TRBV6-5; abundance: .; j_gene: TRBJ1-1; CDR3nt: TGTGCCAGCACGGGAGACACTGAAGCTTTCTTT; CDR3aa: CASTGDTEAFF
d_gene: .; v_gene: TRBV6-1; abundance: .; j_gene: TRBJ1-2; CDR3nt: TGTGCCAGCAGTGCCGGGGGCCGGGACTATGGCTACACCTTC; CDR3aa: CASSAGGRDYGYTF
d_gene: TRBD1; v_gene: TRBV7-3; abundance: .; j_gene: TRBJ1-5; CDR3nt: TGTGCCAGCAGCTTAACAGGACAGGGACGCTATAGCAATCAGCCCCAGCATTTT; CDR3aa: CASSLTGQGRYSNQPQHF
d_gene: TRBD1; v_gene: TRBV19; abundance: .; j_gene: TRBJ1-5; CDR3nt: TGTGCCAGTAGTAACCGACAGGGGGCGGTCGGTCAGCCCCAGCATTTT; CDR3aa: CASSNRQGAVGQPQHF
d_gene: .; v_gene: TRBV2; abundance: once; j_gene: TRBJ2-2; CDR3nt: TGTGCCAGCATGGGGGGCGCCAGGACCGGGGAGCTGTTTTTT; CDR3aa: CASMGGARTGELFF
d_gene: TRBD2; v_gene: TRBV5-1; abundance: .; j_gene: TRBJ2-2; CDR3nt: TGCGCCAGCAGCTTGGAGGTAGCGGGGAACACCGGGGAGCTGTTTTTT; CDR3aa: CASSLEVAGNTGELFF
d_gene: TRBD1; v_gene: TRBV5-1; abundance: .; j_gene: TRBJ1-5; CDR3nt: TGCGCCAGCAGCTTGACAGGGGATTCGGGCAATCAGCCCCAGCATTTT; CDR3aa: CASSLTGDSGNQPQHF
d_gene: .; v_gene: TRBV28; abundance: .; j_gene: TRBJ2-3; CDR3nt: TGTGCCAGCAGTTTGGGCGGGGACCTCACAGATACGCAGTATTTT; CDR3aa: CASSLGGDLTDTQYF
d_gene: .; v_gene: TRBV28; abundance: .; j_gene: TRBJ1-1; CDR3nt: TGTGCCAGCAGTTTAGGCAGGGCTGCAACTGAAGCTTTCTTT; CDR3aa: CASSLGRAATEAFF
d_gene: TRBD1; v_gene: TRBV6-1; abundance: .; j_gene: TRBJ2-2; CDR3nt: TGTGCCAGTTGGGACAGCGTGAACACCGGGGAGCTGTTTTTT; CDR3aa: CASWDSVNTGELFF
d_gene: .; v_gene: TRBV28; abundance: .; j_gene: TRBJ1-3; CDR3nt: TGTGCCAGCAGTTCCCCTCCGGGACAAGGAAACACCATATATTTT; CDR3aa: CASSSPPGQGNTIYF
d_gene: TRBD2; v_gene: TRBV28; abundance: .; j_gene: TRBJ2-5; CDR3nt: TGTGCCAGCAGTCATTTTACTAGCGGGAGGGATCGGGAGACCCAGTACTTC; CDR3aa: CASSHFTSGRDRETQYF
d_gene: TRBD2; v_gene: TRBV28; abundance: .; j_gene: TRBJ2-7; CDR3nt: TGTGCCAGCTCATCAGTCCGGGGGGTGAGACTCTACGAGCAGTACTTC; CDR3aa: CASSSVRGVRLYEQYF
d_gene: .; v_gene: TRBV28; abundance: .; j_gene: TRBJ2-5; CDR3nt: TGTGCCAGCAGTTTCTCAGCGGTGCAAGAGACCCAGTACTTC; CDR3aa: CASSFSAVQETQYF
d_gene: .; v_gene: TRBV19; abundance: .; j_gene: TRBJ1-4; CDR3nt: TGTGCCAGTAGTACACTGGAGGGGACTAATGAAAAACTGTTTTTT; CDR3aa: CASSTLEGTNEKLFF
d_gene: .; v_gene: TRBV29-1; abundance: once; j_gene: TRBJ2-5; CDR3nt: TGCAGCGTTGAAAGGTCGTTGCTAGACGCGGGGGAGACCCAGTACTTC; CDR3aa: CSVERSLLDAGETQYF
d_gene: TRBD1; v_gene: TRBV18; abundance: many; j_gene: TRBJ1-1; CDR3nt: TGTGCCAGCTCACCACAGGGGGCAATGGCTGAAGCTTTCTTT; CDR3aa: CASSPQGAMAEAFF
d_gene: .; v_gene: TRBV27; abundance: .; j_gene: TRBJ2-7; CDR3nt: TGTGCCAGCAGTCGAAGGACGGGGGGAGGCAGGGGCGACGAGCAGTACTTC; CDR3aa: CASSRRTGGGRGDEQYF
d_gene: TRBD1; v_gene: TRBV7-9; abundance: once; j_gene: TRBJ2-3; CDR3nt: TGTGCCAGCAGCACCCGACAGGGAAATTCAGATACGCAGTATTTT; CDR3aa: CASSTRQGNSDTQYF
d_gene: .; v_gene: TRBV27; abundance: .; j_gene: TRBJ1-5; CDR3nt: TGTGCCAGCAGGCGGGGTCAGACGGACACTAGCAATCAGCCCCAGCATTTT; CDR3aa: CASRRGQTDTSNQPQHF
d_gene: TRBD2; v_gene: TRBV4-2; abundance: .; j_gene: TRBJ2-5; CDR3nt: TGTGCCAGCAGCCAAGAATTGGGGACTAGCGGGAGCATCCAATACCAAGAGACCCAGTACTTC; CDR3aa: CASSQELGTSGSIQYQETQYF
d_gene: .; v_gene: TRBV6-4; abundance: .; j_gene: TRBJ2-1; CDR3nt: TGTGCCAGCAGTGAAGATCACTTAGATGAGCAGTTCTTC; CDR3aa: CASSEDHLDEQFF